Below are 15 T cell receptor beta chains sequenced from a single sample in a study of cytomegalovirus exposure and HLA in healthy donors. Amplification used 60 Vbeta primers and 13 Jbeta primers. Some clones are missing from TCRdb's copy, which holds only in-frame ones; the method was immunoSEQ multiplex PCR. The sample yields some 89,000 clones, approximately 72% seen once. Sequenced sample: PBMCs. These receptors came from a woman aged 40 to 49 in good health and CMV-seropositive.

CDR3 DNA sequence: TGCGCCAGCAGCCGACAGGGCGGAGAGACCCAGTACTTC. It is translated as CASSRQGGETQYF. The chain has TRBV5-1 and TRBJ2-5, with TRBD1 identical over 7 bases. After removal of 4 bases from V and 4 bases from J, the junction contained 4 bases not matched to a gene. The CDR3 has 13 amino acids. Germline V lookup: CDR1 SGHRS, CDR2 YFSETQ.

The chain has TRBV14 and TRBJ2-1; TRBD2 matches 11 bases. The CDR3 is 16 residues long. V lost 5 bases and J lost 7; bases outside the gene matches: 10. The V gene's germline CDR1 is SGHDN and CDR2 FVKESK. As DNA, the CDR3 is TGTGCCAGCAGCTCACGACTAGCGGGGTTTAAGAATGAGCAGTTCTTC. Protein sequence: CASSSRLAGFKNEQFF.

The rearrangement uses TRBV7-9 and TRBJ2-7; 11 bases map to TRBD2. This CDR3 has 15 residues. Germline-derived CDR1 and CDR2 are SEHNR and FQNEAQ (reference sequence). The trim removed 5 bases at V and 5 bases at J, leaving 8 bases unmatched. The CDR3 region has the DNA TGTGCCAGCAGCGTCCCGGGACTAGCGGAAAACGAGCAGTACTTC. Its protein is CASSVPGLAENEQYF.

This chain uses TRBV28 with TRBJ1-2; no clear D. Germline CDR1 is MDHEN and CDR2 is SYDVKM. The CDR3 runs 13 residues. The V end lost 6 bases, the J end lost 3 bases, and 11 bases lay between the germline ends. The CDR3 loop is CASRLGGDYGYTF. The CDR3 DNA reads TGTGCCAGCAGACTCGGCGGGGACTATGGCTACACCTTC.

The CDR3 protein is CASRQEMNTEAFF. CDR3 nucleotide sequence: TGTGCCAGCAGACAGGAAATGAACACTGAAGCTTTCTTT. This chain links TRBV2 with TRBJ1-1; TRBD1 is a possible D gene (5 bases). V lost 6 bases and J 0 bases, leaving 8 bases between the germline ends. Per the germline V gene, CDR1 is SNHLY and CDR2 is FYNNEI. CDR3 length: 13 residues.

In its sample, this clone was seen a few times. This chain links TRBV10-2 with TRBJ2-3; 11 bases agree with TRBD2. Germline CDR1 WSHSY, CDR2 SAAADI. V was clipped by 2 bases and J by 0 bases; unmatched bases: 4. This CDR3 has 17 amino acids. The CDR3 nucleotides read TGCGCCAGCAGTGAGCGACTAGCGGGGACTAGCACAGATACGCAGTATTTT. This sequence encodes CASSERLAGTSTDTQYF.

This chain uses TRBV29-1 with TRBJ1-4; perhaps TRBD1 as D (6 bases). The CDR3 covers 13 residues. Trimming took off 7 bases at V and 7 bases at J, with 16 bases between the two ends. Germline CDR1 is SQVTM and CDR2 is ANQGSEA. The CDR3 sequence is CSAIRGLGEKLFF. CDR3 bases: TGCAGCGCCATCAGGGGTTTGGGTGAAAAACTGTTTTTT. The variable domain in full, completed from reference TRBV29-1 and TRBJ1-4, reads SAVISQKPSRDICQRGTSLTIQCQVDSQVTMMFWYRQQPGQSLTLIATANQGSEATYESGFVIDKFPISRPNLTFSTLTVSNMSPEDSSIYLCSAIRGLGEKLFFGSGTQLSVL.

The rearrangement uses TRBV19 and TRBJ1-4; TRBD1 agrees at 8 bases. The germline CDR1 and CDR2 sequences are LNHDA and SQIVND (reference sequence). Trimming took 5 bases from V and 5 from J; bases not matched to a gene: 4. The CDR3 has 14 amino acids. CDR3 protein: CASSGTGINEKLFF. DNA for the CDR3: TGTGCCAGTAGTGGGACAGGAATCAATGAAAAACTGTTTTTT. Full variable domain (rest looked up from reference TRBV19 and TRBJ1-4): DGGITQSPKYLFRKEGQNVTLSCEQNLNHDAMYWYRQDPGQGLRLIYYSQIVNDFQKGDIAEGYSVSREKKESFPLTVTSAQKNPTAFYLCASSGTGINEKLFFGSGTQLSVL.

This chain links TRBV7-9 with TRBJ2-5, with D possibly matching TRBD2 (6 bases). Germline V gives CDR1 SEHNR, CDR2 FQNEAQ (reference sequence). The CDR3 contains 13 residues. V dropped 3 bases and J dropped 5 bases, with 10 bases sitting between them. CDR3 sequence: CASSFGTGETQYF. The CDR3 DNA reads TGTGCCAGCAGCTTTGGGACTGGTGAGACCCAGTACTTC.

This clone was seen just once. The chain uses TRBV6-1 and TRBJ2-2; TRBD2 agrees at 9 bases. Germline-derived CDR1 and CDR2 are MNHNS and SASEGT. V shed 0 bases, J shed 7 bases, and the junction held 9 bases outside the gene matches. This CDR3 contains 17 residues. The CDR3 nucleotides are TGTGCCAGCAGTGAAGCCCTGCTAGCGGGATCGATCGGGGAGCTGTTTTTT. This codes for CASSEALLAGSIGELFF.

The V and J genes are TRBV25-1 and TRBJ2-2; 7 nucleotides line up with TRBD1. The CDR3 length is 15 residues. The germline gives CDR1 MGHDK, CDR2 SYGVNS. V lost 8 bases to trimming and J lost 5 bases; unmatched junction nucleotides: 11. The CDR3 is CASGETGWLTGELFF. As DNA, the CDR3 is TGTGCCAGCGGCGAGACAGGGTGGTTGACCGGGGAGCTGTTTTTT.

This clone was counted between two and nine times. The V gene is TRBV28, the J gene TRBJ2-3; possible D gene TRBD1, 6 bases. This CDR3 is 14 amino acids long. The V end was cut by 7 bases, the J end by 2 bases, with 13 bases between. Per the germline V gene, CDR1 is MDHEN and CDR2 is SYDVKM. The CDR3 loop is CASMATGHTDTQYF. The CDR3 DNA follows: TGTGCCAGCATGGCCACAGGGCACACAGATACGCAGTATTTT.

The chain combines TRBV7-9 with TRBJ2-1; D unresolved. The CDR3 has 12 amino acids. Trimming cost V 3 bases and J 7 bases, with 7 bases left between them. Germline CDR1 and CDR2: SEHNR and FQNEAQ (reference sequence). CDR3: CASSFSLNEQFF. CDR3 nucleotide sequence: TGTGCCAGCAGCTTTTCCCTAAATGAGCAGTTCTTC.

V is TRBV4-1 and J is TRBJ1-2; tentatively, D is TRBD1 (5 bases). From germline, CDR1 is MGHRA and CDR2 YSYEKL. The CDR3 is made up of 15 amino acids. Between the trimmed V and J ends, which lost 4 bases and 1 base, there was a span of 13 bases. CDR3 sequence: CASSPQFQGNYGYTF. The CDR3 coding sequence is TGCGCCAGCAGCCCCCAGTTCCAGGGTAACTATGGCTACACCTTC.

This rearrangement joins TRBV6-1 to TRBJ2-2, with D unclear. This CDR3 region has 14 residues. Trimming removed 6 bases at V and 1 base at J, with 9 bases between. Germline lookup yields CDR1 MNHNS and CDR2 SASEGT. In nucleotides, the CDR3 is TGTGCCAGCAGAGACCGACAGAACACCGGGGAGCTGTTTTTT. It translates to CASRDRQNTGELFF.